These 7 T cell receptor beta chains originate from one sample sequenced in a study of blood T cells in healthy people across ages. A second PCR of 7 to 11 cycles used a sample-barcoded 5' primer and a J-beta primer mix. TCRdb redid the calling of the 5' RACE reads with MiXCR, one entry per CDR3 protein. The table records hundreds of thousands of distinct CDR3 sequences, under 55% of them present only once. Material for sequencing was blood. The receptor set was obtained from a man aged 60-69 years in good health.

The CDR3 DNA sequence: TGTGCCAGCTTTAGTTTTGACACCCTCAATGAGCAGTTCTTC. Residues: CASFSFDTLNEQFF. The rearrangement uses TRBV6-1 and TRBJ2-1, with D uncertain. CDR1 is MNHNS and CDR2 is SASEGT in the germline V gene. The CDR3 spans 14 residues. Trimming took off 8 bases at V and 6 bases at J, with 17 bases between the two ends.

This clonotype was recorded at least ten times. This chain links TRBV4-3 with TRBJ2-1, with 8 bases identical to TRBD2. Unmatched junction bases numbered 5, after V lost 4 bases and J lost 3 bases. The CDR3 extends over 15 amino acids. CDR1 is LGHNA, CDR2 YSLEER, per germline. CDR3 DNA sequence: TGCGCCAGCAGCCTTGGAGCGGGGGTCTACAATGAGCAGTTCTTC. Translating gives CASSLGAGVYNEQFF.

V usage is TRBV4-3 and J usage is TRBJ2-5; D is possibly TRBD2 (6 bases). The CDR3 spans 16 residues. Germline CDR1 and CDR2: LGHNA and YSLEER. The germline V and J ends were trimmed by 0 bases and 3 bases, with 14 bases remaining between them. In DNA, the CDR3 is TGCGCCAGCAGCCAAGATCTCGGGCGGGGCGAAGAGACCCAGTACTTC. It encodes CASSQDLGRGEETQYF.

This chain links TRBV9 with TRBJ2-1; D is possibly TRBD2 (6 bases). Germline values: CDR1 SGDLS, CDR2 YYNGEE. V dropped 7 bases and J dropped 8 bases, with 16 bases sitting between them. The CDR3 has 13 residues. In DNA form, the CDR3 reads TGTGCCAGCGGCCCCCTGGGGGGTCATGAGCAGTTCTTC. It yields the protein CASGPLGGHEQFF.

The chain is built from TRBV7-8 and TRBJ2-5, with D perhaps TRBD1 (7 bases). The J call may not be correct, given that the DNA end is closer to TRBJ2-7. Germline V gives CDR1 SGHVS, CDR2 FQNEAQ. The CDR3 is 15 amino acids. CDR3 nucleotide sequence: TGTGCCAGCAGCTGGGGGGACAGCAACTTCTACGAGCAGTACTTC. As protein: CASSWGDSNFYEQYF.

This sequence joins TRBV4-3 and TRBJ1-4, with D maybe TRBD1 (5 bases). The CDR3 length is 16 residues. Germline CDR1 LGHNA, CDR2 YSLEER. V lost 0 bases and J lost 5, with 13 bases in between. CDR3 in amino acids: CASSQDSEGLNEKLFF. The DNA for the CDR3 is TGCGCCAGCAGCCAAGATTCAGAGGGGTTGAATGAAAAACTGTTTTTT.

The chain joins TRBV6-1 to TRBJ2-5, with a weak D call TRBD1 (7 bases). The V and J ends lost 4 bases and 6 bases respectively, with 18 bases between them. The length of the CDR3 is 15 residues. Germline V gene lookup returns CDR1 MNHNS and CDR2 SASEGT. The CDR3 coding sequence is TGTGCCAGCAGTGCCGTGCCAGGGGGGCGCCAGACCCAGTACTTC. Translated, it gives CASSAVPGGRQTQYF.